These 30 T cell receptor beta chains share one sample of origin, sequenced in a study of control samples from healthy donors and cancer patients. The method was immunoSEQ multiplex PCR; TCRdb's version includes in-frame clones alone and lacks a portion of them. The profile covers about 160,000 clones, with over 90% appearing a single time and approximately 0.97% taken by the ten largest. Sequencing was performed on blood. Every receptor here comes from a woman aged 25-40 years in good health.

V and J are TRBV24-1 and TRBJ2-6; 8 bases are shared with TRBD1. Per the germline V gene, CDR1 is KGHDR and CDR2 is SFDVKD. The CDR3 length is 17 residues. V lost 5 bases and J lost 2; bases outside the gene matches: 7. CDR3 sequence: CATSGPTGAAGANVLTF. CDR3 nucleotides: TGTGCCACCAGTGGTCCGACAGGGGCTGCTGGGGCCAACGTCCTGACTTTC.

This clone was seen only once. This chain links TRBV6-5 with TRBJ1-1; 9 bases line up with TRBD1. The CDR3 is 14 residues long. CDR1 and CDR2 from the germline V gene are MNHEY and SVGAGI. J gave up 5 bases and V 7 bases, and 8 bases lay outside the gene matches. CDR3 sequence: CASKQGQGRTEAFF. The CDR3 DNA follows: TGTGCCAGCAAACAGGGACAGGGTAGGACTGAAGCTTTCTTT.

The CDR3 protein is CASSPGSSLISPLHF. CDR3 in DNA: TGCGCCAGCAGTCCCGGATCCTCCTTAATCTCACCCCTCCACTTT. The V and J genes are TRBV5-1 and TRBJ1-6; D is unclear. Trimming stripped 5 bases from V and 10 bases from J, with 19 bases between. CDR1 and CDR2 (germline): SGHRS, YFSETQ. This CDR3 spans 15 amino acids.

J is TRBJ1-1 and V is TRBV30; perhaps TRBD1 as D (6 bases). Trimming left V 2 bases short and J 1 base short, with 8 bases between. This CDR3 is built from 13 residues. CDR1 GTSNPN and CDR2 SVGIG come from the germline V gene (reference sequence). CDR3: CAWSKGGNTEAFF. The CDR3 nucleotides are TGTGCCTGGAGTAAGGGGGGGAACACTGAAGCTTTCTTT. The variable domain in full, completed from reference TRBV30 and TRBJ1-1, reads SQTIHQWPATLVQPVGSPLSLECTVEGTSNPNLYWYRQAAGRGLQLLFYSVGIGQISSEVPQNLSASRPQDRQFILSSKKLLLSDSGFYLCAWSKGGNTEAFFGQGTRLTVV.

CDR3 nucleotides: TGTGCCAGCAGCTTCGAGGGTAGCTATGGCTACACCTTC. This encodes CASSFEGSYGYTF. V usage is TRBV7-2 and J usage is TRBJ1-2; D remains ambiguous. Germline assignment: CDR1 SGHTA and CDR2 FQGNSA. The CDR3 consists of 13 residues. V was trimmed by 3 bases and J by 4 bases, leaving 9 bases between them. Together with reference TRBV7-2 and TRBJ1-2, the CDR3 gives the full variable domain: GAGVSQSPSNKVTEKGKDVELRCDPISGHTALYWYRQSLGQGLEFLIYFQGNSAPDKSGLPSDRFSAERTGGSVSTLTIQRTQQEDSAVYLCASSFEGSYGYTFGSGTRLTVV.

The chain has TRBV28 and TRBJ1-2, with a weak D call TRBD1 (6 bases). The V gene's germline CDR1 is MDHEN and CDR2 SYDVKM. The CDR3 runs to 13 residues. Trimming took off 5 bases at V and 1 base at J, with 8 bases between the two ends. Here the CDR3 reads CASSGQINYGYTF. The DNA for the CDR3 is TGTGCCAGCAGTGGACAGATTAACTATGGCTACACCTTC.

The chain has TRBV5-6 and TRBJ1-4; D gene ambiguous. Trimming took 0 bases from V and 5 from J, leaving 8 bases between them. This CDR3 comprises 14 residues. Germline V gene sequence: CDR1 SGHDT, CDR2 YYEEEE. The CDR3 loop is CASSLGSRNEKLFF. The CDR3 DNA sequence: TGTGCCAGCAGCTTGGGAAGCAGGAATGAAAAACTGTTTTTT.

This clone has a single count. The chain carries TRBV29-1 and TRBJ2-2; the match to TRBD1 covers 7 bases. The germline V gene has CDR1 SQVTM and CDR2 ANQGSEA. The CDR3 spans 14 residues. V shed 7 bases and J 6 bases; nucleotides not matched to a gene: 11. CDR3 DNA sequence: TGCAGCGCAGGACCAACAGGGGTGGCCGGGGAGCTGTTTTTT. It encodes CSAGPTGVAGELFF.

The genes are TRBV6-2 or TRBV6-3 and TRBJ1-2, with D possibly matching TRBD1 (6 bases). This CDR3 has 15 residues. Germline V gives CDR1 MNHEY, CDR2 SVGEGT. V was pared by 5 bases and J by 8 bases, with 21 bases between. This chain's CDR3 is CASSGRQEPPGGYTF. CDR3 nucleotides: TGTGCCAGCAGTGGAAGACAGGAACCACCCGGGGGCTACACCTTC.

This chain links TRBV19 with TRBJ2-2, with TRBD2 matching 10 bases. There are 14 residues in the CDR3. After removal of 7 bases from V and 6 bases from J, the junction contained 5 bases not matched to a gene. CDR1 and CDR2 from the germline V gene are LNHDA and SQIVND (reference sequence). CDR3 sequence: CASMWLAGAGELFF. CDR3 DNA sequence: TGTGCCAGTATGTGGCTAGCGGGAGCCGGGGAGCTGTTTTTT.

This chain uses TRBV5-1 with TRBJ1-2; no clear D. CDR1 is SGHRS, CDR2 YFSETQ, per germline. V lost 0 bases and J 5 bases, leaving 8 bases between the germline ends. The CDR3 contains 13 residues. CDR3: CASSLDSEYGYTF. CDR3 in DNA: TGCGCCAGCAGCTTGGACAGCGAGTATGGCTACACCTTC.

The chain links TRBV19 to TRBJ2-3; no clear D gene. The germline V and J ends were trimmed by 1 base and 6 bases, with 8 bases remaining between them. CDR1 and CDR2 from the germline V gene are LNHDA and SQIVND (reference sequence). The CDR3 has 13 amino acids. The CDR3 nucleotides are TGTGCCAGTAGTATAGTGGGAAAGGATACGCAGTATTTT. This translates into CASSIVGKDTQYF.

The rearrangement uses TRBV7-9 and TRBJ1-6; no firm D call. Trimming removed 1 base from V and 8 bases from J, with 12 bases in between. The CDR3 is 15 amino acids. CDR1 and CDR2 from the germline V gene are SEHNR and FQNEAQ (reference sequence). The CDR3 sequence is CASSLGTRTYSPLHF. DNA for the CDR3: TGTGCCAGCAGCTTAGGTACGAGGACCTATTCACCCCTCCACTTT.

This chain connects TRBV6-6 to TRBJ1-2, with a weak D call TRBD1 (5 bases). The ends were cut back, 6 bases at V and 5 bases at J, with 16 bases in the middle. This CDR3 has 14 residues. Per the germline V gene, CDR1 is MNHNY and CDR2 is SVGAGI (reference sequence). The CDR3 DNA is TGTGCCAGCAGCGACAGCATCTCTTCATATGGCTACACCTTC. This codes for CASSDSISSYGYTF.

V usage is TRBV27 and J usage is TRBJ2-2; 9 nucleotides line up with TRBD2. Per the germline V gene, CDR1 is MNHEY and CDR2 is SMNVEV (reference sequence). Germline trimming cut 0 bases from V and 6 bases from J; bases unmatched to any gene: 5. The CDR3 length is 16 residues. CDR3 sequence reads: CASSLSPASGAGELFF. Here the CDR3 DNA reads TGTGCCAGCAGTTTATCACCGGCTAGCGGGGCCGGGGAGCTGTTTTTT.

The genes are TRBV30 and TRBJ1-4, with D hard to call. Germline CDR1 is GTSNPN and CDR2 is SVGIG (reference sequence). CDR3 length equals 15 residues. Trimming cost V 2 bases and J 0 bases, with 10 bases left between them. The CDR3 sequence: CAWSRTVATNEKLFF. The CDR3, as DNA: TGTGCCTGGAGTAGGACTGTTGCAACTAATGAAAAACTGTTTTTT.

This clone was seen just once. The chain links TRBV19 to TRBJ2-3; 8 bases align to TRBD1. Germline assignment: CDR1 LNHDA and CDR2 SQIVND (reference sequence). V lost 3 bases, J lost 4 bases, and 6 bases stayed unmatched. The CDR3 is made up of 15 amino acids. The CDR3 sequence: CASSIGQGLPDTQYF. CDR3 bases: TGTGCCAGTAGTATTGGACAGGGCCTCCCAGATACGCAGTATTTT.

V usage is TRBV7-3 and J usage is TRBJ2-2; D not resolved. CDR1 SGHTA and CDR2 FQGTGA come from the germline V gene. This CDR3 comprises 13 residues. V was cut by 4 bases and J by 3 bases, with 6 bases left in between. CDR3 sequence reads: CASSSGHTGELFF. Written as DNA, the CDR3 is TGTGCCAGCAGCTCGGGTCACACCGGGGAGCTGTTTTTT.

CDR3 DNA sequence: TGTGCCAGCAGCCCGCCCTTAGCGCTGGTGGGGGAGACCCAGTACTTC. Its translation is CASSPPLALVGETQYF. This chain links TRBV7-9 with TRBJ2-5; weak D call: TRBD2 (5 bases). This CDR3 contains 16 residues. The germline V and J ends were trimmed by 5 bases and 5 bases, with 21 bases remaining between them. CDR1 SEHNR and CDR2 FQNEAQ come from the germline V gene (reference sequence).

The chain uses TRBV3-1 (or the pseudogene TRBV3-2) and TRBJ2-7; D is perhaps TRBD2 (5 bases). CDR3 length: 16 residues. Germline V CDR1 and CDR2: LGHDT, YNNKEL (reference sequence). The V and J ends lost 5 bases and 2 bases respectively, with 19 bases between them. The CDR3 DNA reads as TGTGCCAGCAGCGACCTACTCGCGGGTTCTCCCTACGAGCAGTACTTC. Protein: CASSDLLAGSPYEQYF.

The CDR3 DNA is TGTGCCAGCAGCTCCTGGGGGAAGAATAATGAAAAACTGTTTTTT. Its translation is CASSSWGKNNEKLFF. The rearrangement joins TRBV7-2 to TRBJ1-4, with D tentatively TRBD1 (5 bases). The CDR3 extends over 15 amino acids. Germline V gene data show CDR1 as SGHTA and CDR2 as FQGNSA. Deletions cut 4 bases from V and 4 bases from J, with 13 bases between.

The rearrangement links TRBV27 to TRBJ1-6, with TRBD1 identical over 7 bases. The V gene's germline CDR1 is MNHEY and CDR2 SMNVEV (reference sequence). The CDR3 runs 15 residues. Losses at the gene ends were 7 bases for V and 9 bases for J; bases not matched to a gene: 12. The CDR3 bases are TGTGCCAGCACCAATTCCCAGGGGGTGAGTTCACCCCTCCACTTT. Protein: CASTNSQGVSSPLHF.

The V and J genes are TRBV30 and TRBJ1-1; D call uncertain. Looked up from germline, CDR1 is GTSNPN and CDR2 is SVGIG (reference sequence). The ends were cut back, 2 bases at V and 0 bases at J, with 7 bases in the middle. CDR3 length equals 13 residues. Here the CDR3 reads CAWSKFMNTEAFF. CDR3 nucleotide sequence: TGTGCCTGGAGTAAATTTATGAACACTGAAGCTTTCTTT.

This chain links TRBV4-1 with TRBJ2-7; 10 nucleotides line up with TRBD1. The length of the CDR3 is 16 residues. CDR1 is MGHRA, CDR2 YSYEKL, per germline. With 3 bases clipped from V and 5 bases from J, the junction kept 10 bases outside the gene matches. CDR3 bases: TGCGCCAGCAGCCAGACGGAGGGGACAGGGGTCGACGAGCAGTACTTC. Translated, it gives CASSQTEGTGVDEQYF.

In its sample, this clone was seen once. The genes are TRBV2 and TRBJ1-5, with D hard to call. The CDR3 contains 15 residues. V was clipped by 4 bases and J by 3 bases, with 13 bases between them. Germline V gives CDR1 SNHLY, CDR2 FYNNEI. The CDR3 sequence: CASSAGRLYNQPQHF. CDR3 DNA: TGTGCCAGCAGTGCGGGCAGGTTATACAATCAGCCCCAGCATTTT.

The chain recombines TRBV28 with TRBJ1-5, with D tentatively TRBD1 (5 bases). The CDR3 length is 14 residues. The V and J ends lost 2 bases and 6 bases respectively, with 11 bases between them. Germline values: CDR1 MDHEN, CDR2 SYDVKM. DNA for the CDR3: TGTGCCAGCAGTTTACAGGGTGAGGGTCAGCCCCAGCATTTT. Translation: CASSLQGEGQPQHF.

The V gene is TRBV7-6, the J gene TRBJ1-1; weak D call: TRBD1 (5 bases). Germline CDR1 is SGHVS and CDR2 is FNYEAQ. The length of the CDR3 is 15 residues. With 2 bases removed from V and 3 bases from J, the gap between germline ends came to 13 bases. DNA for the CDR3: TGTGCCAGCAGCTTAAGGGGCGGTTTCGACACTGAAGCTTTCTTT. Translating gives CASSLRGGFDTEAFF.

This chain connects TRBV10-3 to TRBJ2-1; D is uncertain. Trimming shortened V by 4 bases and J by 0 bases, and 10 bases separated the two germline ends. Germline V gene data show CDR1 as ENHRY and CDR2 as SYGVKD. The CDR3 is 15 amino acids. CDR3 in amino acids: CAISVLLSSYNEQFF. DNA for the CDR3: TGTGCCATCAGTGTACTGTTAAGCTCCTACAATGAGCAGTTCTTC.

The chain has TRBV18 and TRBJ2-2; 9 bases map to TRBD2. The germline V gene has CDR1 KGHSH and CDR2 LQKENI. The V segment lost 1 base and the J segment 3 bases; nucleotides outside the gene matches: 6. CDR3 length: 17 residues. The CDR3 region is CASSPRFLAGHTGELFF. The CDR3 DNA is TGTGCCAGCTCACCACGATTTCTAGCGGGACACACCGGGGAGCTGTTTTTT.

The CDR3 DNA reads as TGTGCCAGCAGCTCGCTGACAGGTTTGAACACTGAAGCTTTCTTT. This sequence encodes CASSSLTGLNTEAFF. The chain joins TRBV7-8 to TRBJ1-1, with TRBD1 as a possible D gene (6 bases). Trimming cost V 4 bases and J 0 bases, with 12 bases left between them. Germline loops: CDR1 SGHVS, CDR2 FQNEAQ. This CDR3 spans 15 amino acids.